A single T cell receptor (beta chain) is shown here with its context. Its antigen is not known. V was pared by 5 bases and J by 5 bases, with 6 bases between. The CDR3 covers 11 residues. Per the germline V gene, CDR1 is LGHNT and CDR2 is FRNRAP. The data were taken from a study of molecular identifiers for immune sequencing clone quantification. Study outcomes and limitations: Spiked Jurkat TCR RNA equivalent to one cell was reportedly detectable in one million naive cells. In naive cells, under 1% of molecules belonged to clones above 20 RNA copies, against over 98% in effector cells. Because of identical TCR molecules sharing a barcode, sizes of highly expanded clones could be underestimated.

CD8+CD4-CCR7+CD45RA+ cells were sorted as naive CD8 T cells. TCRdb used MiXCR to reprocess the PCR reads, holding one entry per CDR3 protein. The repertoire holds 550,000 to 750,000 distinct CDR3 sequences, with just under 20% as singletons. Sequences were obtained from naive CD8+ T cells from blood, with Jurkat cell RNA spiked in. This sample's subset: FACS-sorted CD8+CD4-CCR7+CD45RA+ naive T cells. The chain recombines TRBV12-5 with TRBJ1-2; no clear D. The receptor's source is a human donor in good health. Some libraries in this study had Jurkat cell RNA spiked in. This CDR3 reads CASGAGYGYTF. CDR3 coding DNA: TGTGCTAGTGGTGCGGGATATGGCTACACCTTC.